These 28 T cell receptor beta chains were all obtained from the same sample, sequenced in a study of shared clonotypes between healthy human individuals. The repertoire was sequenced with immunoSEQ multiplex PCR; TCRdb's copy has only in-frame clones and lacks some. Of over a million clones detected, roughly 80% appear once; the ten largest clones hold about 1.5%. Input material: memory CD4+ T cells sorted from blood. Sample subset: CD45RA-negative fraction. The origin of the receptors is a man in his late teens or twenties in good health.

As for this clone: This specimen includes other DNA sequences encoding the same CDR3. The chain combines TRBV7-8 with TRBJ1-5; no definite D call. Germline CDR1 and CDR2: SGHVS and FQNEAQ. V shed 0 bases and J shed 0 bases, with 3 bases lying between them. The CDR3 is made up of 14 amino acids. The CDR3 here is CASSLASSNQPQHF. The CDR3 nucleotides read TGTGCCAGCAGCTTAGCTAGTAGCAATCAGCCCCAGCATTTT.

This rearrangement joins TRBV5-1 to TRBJ2-1; 10 bases map to TRBD1. V lost 0 bases and J lost 7; bases outside the gene matches: 4. The CDR3 is made up of 15 amino acids. Germline CDR1 SGHRS, CDR2 YFSETQ. The chain's CDR3 is CASSLDGQGVNEQFF. The CDR3 DNA follows: TGCGCCAGCAGCTTGGATGGACAGGGGGTGAATGAGCAGTTCTTC.

The chain links TRBV4-3 to TRBJ2-2, with 8 bases aligning to TRBD2. This CDR3 has 15 residues. Germline loops: CDR1 LGHNA, CDR2 YSLEER. V was pared by 3 bases and J by 0 bases, with 0 bases of the junction left unmatched. CDR3: CASSQGLANTGELFF. In DNA form, the CDR3 reads TGCGCCAGCAGCCAGGGACTAGCGAACACCGGGGAGCTGTTTTTT.

This clone was seen more than once but under ten times. The genes are TRBV28 and TRBJ1-1; D gene ambiguous. The germline gives CDR1 MDHEN, CDR2 SYDVKM. This CDR3 is 13 amino acids long. The V end was cut by 8 bases, the J end by 5 bases, with 15 bases between. CDR3 loop: CASRVGIGTEAFF. The CDR3 nucleotides read TGTGCCAGCCGGGTGGGGATTGGGACTGAAGCTTTCTTT.

The chain is built from TRBV27 and TRBJ2-6; TRBD1 or TRBD2 may be the D gene (5 bases each). The CDR3 sequence is 18 residues long. Trimming left V 4 bases short and J 0 bases short, with 16 bases between. In germline, CDR1 is MNHEY, CDR2 SMNVEV (reference sequence). CDR3 bases: TGTGCCAGCAGTTGGACGGGACGTGGGGGCTCTGGGGCCAACGTCCTGACTTTC. Residues: CASSWTGRGGSGANVLTF. Full variable domain (rest looked up from reference TRBV27 and TRBJ2-6): EAQVTQNPRYLITVTGKKLTVTCSQNMNHEYMSWYRQDPGLGLRQIYYSMNVEVTDKGDVPEGYKVSRKEKRNFPLILESPSPNQTSLYFCASSWTGRGGSGANVLTFGAGSRLTVL.

This chain joins TRBV9 and TRBJ2-3; tentative D call: TRBD2 (7 bases). Between the trimmed V and J ends, which lost 1 base and 10 bases, there was a span of 16 bases. This CDR3 spans 14 amino acids. CDR1 is SGDLS and CDR2 is YYNGEE in the germline V gene. CDR3 protein: CASSVSSLGGAQYF. In DNA form, the CDR3 reads TGTGCCAGCAGCGTATCCTCATTAGGGGGGGCGCAGTATTTT. The full variable domain, with the rest looked up from reference TRBV9 and TRBJ2-3, is DSGVTQTPKHLITATGQRVTLRCSPRSGDLSVYWYQQSLDQGLQFLIQYYNGEERAKGNILERFSAQQFPDLHSELNLSSLELGDSALYFCASSVSSLGGAQYFGPGTRLTVL.

The chain is built from TRBV19 and TRBJ2-7; D is possibly TRBD1 (5 bases). The CDR3 sequence is 15 residues long. Germline V CDR1 and CDR2: LNHDA, SQIVND (reference sequence). Between the trimmed V and J ends, which lost 4 bases and 0 bases, there was a span of 13 bases. The CDR3 region has the DNA TGTGCCAGTAGTACGACAGTTTTAAGCTCCTACGAGCAGTACTTC. Translation gives CASSTTVLSSYEQYF.

The V call is TRBV7-8, the J call TRBJ2-7; weak D call: TRBD2 (6 bases). The CDR3 covers 15 residues. The germline CDR1 and CDR2 sequences are SGHVS and FQNEAQ. Trimming stripped 1 base from V and 1 base from J, with 11 bases between. CDR3 nucleotides: TGTGCCAGCAGCTTAGACGGGACTGATTCCTACGAGCAGTACTTC. Translating it yields CASSLDGTDSYEQYF.

This chain joins TRBV28 and TRBJ2-7; D tentatively reads TRBD1 or TRBD2 (5 bases each). V was cut by 3 bases and J by 3 bases, with 15 bases left in between. The CDR3 is 15 amino acids. Germline V gene data show CDR1 as MDHEN and CDR2 as SYDVKM. Written as DNA, the CDR3 is TGTGCCAGCAGTTTGGGTGGGGGATCCGGCTACGAGCAGTACTTC. It encodes CASSLGGGSGYEQYF.

The chain uses TRBV7-2 and TRBJ2-3; D tentatively fits TRBD1 or TRBD2 (6 bases each). Looked up from germline, CDR1 is SGHTA and CDR2 is FQGNSA. This CDR3 has 16 residues. Trimming removed 5 bases at V and 3 bases at J, with 18 bases between. This chain's CDR3 is CASSPSWGAGTDTQYF. DNA for the CDR3: TGTGCCAGCAGCCCTAGTTGGGGGGCGGGGACAGATACGCAGTATTTT.

This chain uses TRBV27 with TRBJ1-1; D gene ambiguous. Per germline, CDR1 MNHEY and CDR2 SMNVEV (reference sequence). V gave up 3 bases and J gave up 2 bases, with 13 bases separating them. The CDR3 has 15 amino acids. CDR3 nucleotides: TGTGCCAGCAGTTTGGGAGTAGGGATTAACACTGAAGCTTTCTTT. This encodes CASSLGVGINTEAFF.

The chain carries TRBV19 and TRBJ2-7; D remains unclear. Per the germline V gene, CDR1 is LNHDA and CDR2 is SQIVND (reference sequence). The length of the CDR3 is 15 residues. Trimming stripped 5 bases from V and 1 base from J, with 15 bases between. The CDR3 DNA is TGTGCCAGTAGTCTATCGGAAGGGTGGTCCTACGAGCAGTACTTC. It codes for CASSLSEGWSYEQYF.

As for this clone: Since a much larger clone is just one base distant, this may be a read error. Other nucleotide sequences from this sample produce the same CDR3. This chain links TRBV5-1 with TRBJ2-2; weak D call: TRBD1 (6 bases). Trimming removed 5 bases at V and 0 bases at J, with 11 bases between. Per the germline V gene, CDR1 is SGHRS and CDR2 is YFSETQ. The CDR3 has 15 residues. CDR3 sequence: CASRPGTTNTGELFF. CDR3 sequence (DNA): TGCGCCAGCAGACCCGGGACAACGAACACCGGGGAGCTGTTTTTT.

The chain carries TRBV19 and TRBJ2-7; unclear D gene. Germline V gene sequence: CDR1 LNHDA, CDR2 SQIVND (reference sequence). Trimming left V 4 bases short and J 2 bases short, with 15 bases between. This CDR3 is built from 15 residues. For the CDR3, the DNA is TGTGCCAGTAGTACGCGTCGAGTGGGTGCCTACGAGCAGTACTTC. The encoded protein is CASSTRRVGAYEQYF. Variable domain in full (rest from reference TRBV19 and TRBJ2-7): DGGITQSPKYLFRKEGQNVTLSCEQNLNHDAMYWYRQDPGQGLRLIYYSQIVNDFQKGDIAEGYSVSREKKESFPLTVTSAQKNPTAFYLCASSTRRVGAYEQYFGPGTRLTVT.

The V gene is TRBV30, the J gene TRBJ2-1; D gene unclear. The germline gives CDR1 GTSNPN, CDR2 SVGIG (reference sequence). The CDR3 sequence is 12 residues long. V lost 2 bases to trimming and J lost 7 bases, with 9 bases between them. In nucleotides, the CDR3 is TGTGCCTGGAGTAGTAGTCGGAATGAGCAGTTCTTC. Translation: CAWSSSRNEQFF.

V gene TRBV9 combines with J gene TRBJ1-4; a possible D gene is TRBD1 (6 bases). Germline assignment: CDR1 SGDLS and CDR2 YYNGEE. This CDR3 comprises 18 residues. V lost 3 bases, J lost 3 bases, and 21 bases lay in between. The CDR3 reads CASSERDTRGSANEKLFF. As DNA, the CDR3 is TGTGCCAGCAGCGAACGGGACACCAGGGGTTCGGCTAATGAAAAACTGTTTTTT.

V gene TRBV2 combines with J gene TRBJ2-2; possible D gene TRBD2, 5 bases. Germline CDR1 is SNHLY and CDR2 is FYNNEI. The ends were cut back, 2 bases at V and 6 bases at J, with 13 bases in the middle. This CDR3 comprises 15 residues. The CDR3 loop reads CASSETRVTAGELFF. CDR3 DNA sequence: TGTGCCAGCAGTGAAACTAGAGTAACGGCCGGGGAGCTGTTTTTT.

This clone was seen many times. The V and J genes are TRBV5-1 and TRBJ1-2; the D gene is possibly TRBD1 (6 bases). CDR3 length: 15 amino acids. Trimming pared 2 bases from V and 5 bases from J, leaving 16 bases between. Germline V gives CDR1 SGHRS, CDR2 YFSETQ. For the CDR3, the DNA is TGCGCCAGCAGCTTAGGTCCGACAGGCACGTATGGCTACACCTTC. Its translation: CASSLGPTGTYGYTF.

This sequence joins TRBV7-2 and TRBJ2-5; D ambiguous. The V end lost 5 bases, the J end lost 5 bases, and 9 bases lay between the germline ends. The CDR3 covers 12 residues. Germline CDR1 reads SGHTA; CDR2 reads FQGNSA. This chain's CDR3 is CASSPQMETQYF. CDR3 in DNA: TGTGCCAGCAGCCCTCAAATGGAGACCCAGTACTTC.

The chain is built from TRBV6-1 and TRBJ2-2; 8 bases fit TRBD1. The germline V gene has CDR1 MNHNS and CDR2 SASEGT. The CDR3 sequence is 15 residues long. Trimming at V came to 5 bases and at J to 7 bases, leaving 9 bases not matched to a gene. The CDR3 DNA reads as TGTGCCAGCAGTACGCAGGGGGCGGACCACGGGGAGCTGTTTTTT. Amino acid sequence: CASSTQGADHGELFF.

This clone appeared once. The chain links TRBV7-2 to TRBJ1-5; D remains unclear. The germline V gene has CDR1 SGHTA and CDR2 FQGNSA. This CDR3 comprises 15 residues. V was cut by 0 bases and J by 6 bases, with 12 bases left in between. CDR3 coding DNA: TGTGCCAGCAGCTTAGCTTGGGGTATGGGTCAGCCCCAGCATTTT. Its protein is CASSLAWGMGQPQHF.

This clone was recorded a few times. Other DNA sequences in the sample encode the same CDR3. The CDR3 region is CASSLGQETQYF. CDR3 DNA: TGTGCCAGCAGCTTAGGCCAAGAGACCCAGTACTTC. The chain uses TRBV11-2 and TRBJ2-5, with D hard to call. The length of the CDR3 is 12 residues. Trimming shortened V by 1 base and J by 1 base, and 1 base separated the two germline ends. Germline V gene data show CDR1 as SGHAT and CDR2 as FQNNGV.

The V and J genes are TRBV5-4 and TRBJ2-5; D may be TRBD1 (6 bases). CDR3 length equals 16 residues. V lost 2 bases, J lost 2 bases, and 16 bases lay in between. CDR1 SGHNT and CDR2 YYREEE come from the germline V gene (reference sequence). CDR3 in amino acids: CASSFTRAGTQETQYF. DNA of the CDR3: TGTGCCAGCAGCTTTACCCGGGCAGGGACACAAGAGACCCAGTACTTC.

The V gene is TRBV7-3, the J gene TRBJ1-6; tentatively, D is TRBD1 (6 bases). Germline V gene lookup returns CDR1 SGHTA and CDR2 FQGTGA. The V end was cut by 5 bases, the J end by 4 bases, with 12 bases between. The CDR3 is made up of 15 amino acids. The CDR3 spells CASSTRTAYNSPLHF. The CDR3 DNA sequence: TGTGCCAGCAGCACCCGGACAGCTTATAATTCACCCCTCCACTTT.

This sequence joins TRBV6-6 and TRBJ1-2; the match to TRBD1 covers 9 bases. CDR1 and CDR2 from the germline V gene are MNHNY and SVGAGI (reference sequence). Germline trimming cut 5 bases from V and 3 bases from J; bases unmatched to any gene: 10. The CDR3 runs 16 residues. CDR3 loop: CASSHQPGQGDYGYTF. The CDR3 coding sequence is TGTGCCAGCAGTCATCAACCGGGACAGGGTGACTATGGCTACACCTTC.

The J gene is TRBJ1-2, the V gene TRBV6-6; D possibly corresponds to TRBD1 (6 bases). The V end lost 8 bases, the J end lost 5 bases, and 15 bases lay between the germline ends. CDR3 length: 13 amino acids. Germline CDR1 is MNHNY and CDR2 is SVGAGI (reference sequence). CDR3 nucleotides: TGTGCCAGCCTCTACAGGGCCGGATATGGCTACACCTTC. It is translated as CASLYRAGYGYTF.

This clone came up once. The chain has TRBV29-1 and TRBJ1-3, with no clear D. Trimming cost V 4 bases and J 0 bases, with 7 bases left between them. This CDR3 has 13 residues. Germline loops: CDR1 SQVTM, CDR2 ANQGSEA. The CDR3 here is CSVGEYSGNTIYF. The CDR3 nucleotides read TGCAGCGTTGGCGAATACTCTGGAAACACCATATATTTT. The variable domain in full, with the rest retrieved from reference TRBV29-1 and TRBJ1-3, is SAVISQKPSRDICQRGTSLTIQCQVDSQVTMMFWYRQQPGQSLTLIATANQGSEATYESGFVIDKFPISRPNLTFSTLTVSNMSPEDSSIYLCSVGEYSGNTIYFGEGSWLTVV.

This sequence joins TRBV5-1 and TRBJ2-3; 7 nucleotides align to TRBD2. In germline, CDR1 is SGHRS, CDR2 YFSETQ. The CDR3 has 16 amino acids. Trimming removed 0 bases from V and 4 bases from J; junction bases left unmatched: 8. The CDR3: CASSLGGSGTADTQYF. In nucleotides, the CDR3 is TGCGCCAGCAGCTTGGGCGGGAGCGGAACGGCAGATACGCAGTATTTT.